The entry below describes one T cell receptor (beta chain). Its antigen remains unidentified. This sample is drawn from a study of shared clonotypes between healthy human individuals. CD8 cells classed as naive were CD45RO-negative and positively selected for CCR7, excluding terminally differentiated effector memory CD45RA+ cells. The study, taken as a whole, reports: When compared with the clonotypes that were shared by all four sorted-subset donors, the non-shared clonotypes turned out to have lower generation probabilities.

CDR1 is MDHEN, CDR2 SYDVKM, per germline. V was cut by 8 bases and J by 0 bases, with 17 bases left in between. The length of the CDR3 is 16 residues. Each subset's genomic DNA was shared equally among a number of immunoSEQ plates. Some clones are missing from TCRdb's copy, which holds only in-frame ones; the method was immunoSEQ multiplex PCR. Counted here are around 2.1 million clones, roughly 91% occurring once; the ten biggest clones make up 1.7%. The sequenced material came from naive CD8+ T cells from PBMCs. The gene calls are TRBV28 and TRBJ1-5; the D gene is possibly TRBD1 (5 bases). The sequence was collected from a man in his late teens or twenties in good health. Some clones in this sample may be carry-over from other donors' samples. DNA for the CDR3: TGTGCCAGCTGGGGGGTCGGGGTCTATAGCAATCAGCCCCAGCATTTT. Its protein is CASWGVGVYSNQPQHF.